This T cell receptor (beta chain) stems from a study of blood T cell repertoires in COVID-19. Study as a whole: Whether acute or convalescent, the COVID-19 samples came from the United States, Italy and Spain. PBMCs, B-cell-depleted T cells, or T cells provided the cDNA or gDNA that made up the material.

Study processing details: Researchers report that nucleated cell counts were estimated from reference gene primer amplification. Sequencing was performed with immunoSEQ multiplex PCR; in TCRdb, only in-frame clones are kept and a portion is missing. That table furnishes V, J and clone size, whereas the DNA furnished D and trimming. The sample shows under 350,000 clones, around nine tenths of them seen only once. V was shortened by 2 bases and J by 7 bases, with 8 bases between the two germline ends. The germline V gene has CDR1 MNHEY and CDR2 SVGAGI. This CDR3 contains 13 residues. This sequence joins TRBV6-5 and TRBJ2-2, with D maybe TRBD1 (6 bases). Sequencing used peripheral blood. This TCR was sampled from a man aged 40-50 years with acute or convalescent COVID-19. The CDR3 DNA reads TGTGCCAGCAGTTACGGGGGCGGCGGGGAGCTGTTTTTT. Its translation: CASSYGGGGELFF.